This paragraph reports one T cell receptor (beta chain). As originally analysed: For nucleated cells, counts were estimated from reference gene primer amplification. The repertoire was sequenced with immunoSEQ multiplex PCR; TCRdb's copy has only in-frame clones and lacks some. That table furnishes V, J and clone size, whereas the DNA furnished D and trimming. Of just over 250,000 clones listed, roughly 90% are singletons. The source of the sample is a study of blood T cell repertoires in COVID-19. About the study: Specimens from acute and convalescent COVID-19 originated in the United States, Italy and Spain. The analysed material was cDNA or gDNA that came from T cells, B-cell-depleted T cells, or PBMCs.

V was pared by 4 bases and J by 2 bases, with 16 bases between. The CDR3 totals 16 residues. Germline V gene sequence: CDR1 SGHKS, CDR2 YYEKEE (reference sequence). The receptor was derived from a man in his 60s who had recovered from COVID-19. The chain uses TRBV5-5 and TRBJ1-5; D unresolved. The sequenced sample consisted of peripheral blood. The CDR3 region is CASSPSAGVGNQPQHF. Here the CDR3 DNA reads TGTGCCAGCAGCCCATCAGCAGGTGTGGGCAATCAGCCCCAGCATTTT.